This T cell receptor (beta chain) was profiled in a study of T-cell memory formation after mild COVID-19. General observations from the study: Contracting CD8+ clones were enriched in EMRA, CD4+ mainly in CM and EM. Clones contracting day 15 to 85 were balanced CD4/CD8; later expanders leaned CD4+.

This clonotype was found a few times. As yet, its antigen is unknown. Constant-segment primers served in 5'RACE that generated TCR alpha and TCR beta cDNA libraries bearing sample barcodes and UMIs. From the 5' RACE reads, TCRdb called clonotypes with MiXCR, one entry per CDR3 protein. This table holds 100,000 to 150,000 distinct CDR3 sequences, approximately 17% found once. The CDR3 is 18 amino acids. V was pared by 5 bases and J by 0 bases, with 5 bases of the junction left unmatched. Germline lookup yields CDR1 SGHTA and CDR2 FQGTGA. This chain connects TRBV7-3 to TRBJ2-6; 12 bases align to TRBD2. Sequencing was done on a sample of PBMCs or a T cell subset sorted from them (not recorded which). The receptor was isolated from a man in his late teens or twenties who had mild COVID-19 (a few samples of this study predate the infection). Cell type and time point are not known. The CDR3 loop reads CASSLQTSGGSGANVLTF. The CDR3 bases are TGTGCCAGCAGCCTACAGACTAGCGGGGGCTCTGGGGCCAACGTCCTGACTTTC.